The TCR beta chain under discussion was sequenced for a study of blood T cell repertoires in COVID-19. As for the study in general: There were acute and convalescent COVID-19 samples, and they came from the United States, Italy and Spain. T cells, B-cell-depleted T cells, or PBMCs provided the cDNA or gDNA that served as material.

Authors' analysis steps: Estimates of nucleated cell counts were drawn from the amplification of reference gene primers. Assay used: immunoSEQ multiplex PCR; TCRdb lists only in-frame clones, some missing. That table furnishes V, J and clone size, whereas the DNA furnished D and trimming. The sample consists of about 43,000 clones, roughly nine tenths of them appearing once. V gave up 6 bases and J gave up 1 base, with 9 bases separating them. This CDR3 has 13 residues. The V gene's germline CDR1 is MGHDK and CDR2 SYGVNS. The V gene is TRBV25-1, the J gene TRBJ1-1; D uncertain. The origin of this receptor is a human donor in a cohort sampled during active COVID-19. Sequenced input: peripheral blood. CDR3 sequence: CASRLLWNTEAFF. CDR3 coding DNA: TGTGCCAGCAGGCTACTATGGAACACTGAAGCTTTCTTT.